This TCR beta chain was captured by sequencing in a study of human T cells and chemical hapten exposure (dated by TCRdb to the early 2020s). About the full investigation: For sensitization, 2% DPC in acetone was applied to a 2 cm by 2 cm area of upper inner arm skin. Weekly therapeutic DPC doses were additionally applied to the scalp of patients throughout the roughly 26-week study period. Patch testing was performed on the upper back with Finn chambers containing 0.01% DPC, and the patch tests were scored after 6 days according to International Contact Dermatitis Research Group standards. The patient cohort, mostly female, included alopecia areata with under or over 50% scalp involvement, alopecia totalis and alopecia universalis. The libraries were sequenced as a pool, and the TCR yield per sample differed mostly because of small variations in library volumes within the pool. The study tracked peripheral blood TCR repertoire changes in vivo during primary and secondary sensitization to the hapten diphenylcyclopropenone (DPC) in alopecia patients. Blood samples were taken from patients before sensitization (week 0) and at 2, 6 and about 24 weeks after DPC sensitization. Twenty-nine alopecia patients provided blood for TCR sequencing at one to four time points (pre-sensitization, 2, 6 and 24 weeks). The full study reports these points: Because all patients had alopecia, a presumed autoimmune disease, the immune response of the patients might differ from that of healthy individuals. Expanded TCRs formed significantly more large CDR3 similarity clusters than pre-sensitization or healthy control sets, consistent with antigen-driven responses. Repeated subsampling changed both the strength of the expansion versus patch-test correlation and the threshold at which that correlation became significant. A positive correlation was found between the number of PT1 expanded TCRs and patch test score, with significance reached at thresholds 8, 16 and 32 but not 4. DPC sensitization did not change the number of TCRs with a frequency above 1 in 1000, and there was no evidence of changes in global repertoire structure.

The time point label corresponds to: patch test 1, 2 weeks after DPC sensitization. Explained via the paper, the treatment or condition label denotes: therapeutic diphenylcyclopropenone sensitization with weekly scalp DPC. Blood at each patch-test visit was drawn before the patch test was applied. To be eligible, patients had to be aged 18 to 70, diagnosed with alopecia and judged suitable for DPC therapy, while pregnant patients were excluded. Total RNA was extracted from unfractionated whole blood collected in Tempus Blood RNA tubes. Library construction relied on RACE. For sequencing, a NextSeq 500 was employed. Library preparation attached unique molecular identifiers to individual cDNA molecules for quantitative, reproducible TCR counting. Each blood RNA sample was used to sequence both TCR alpha and TCR beta chains. The study's processing was this. Samples had a median of roughly 100,000 TCRs, with a range from about 23,224 to 750,000. The Decombinator software suite was used to annotate V, J and CDR3 in the TCR reads. For the PS versus PT1 abundance plots, all samples were subsampled to the same number of TCRs (28,000). Expanded TCRs were defined as absent before sensitization and observed at least eight times at the 2-week time point. The public reads were reprocessed in TCRdb via fastp at Q25 and MiXCR, keeping in-frame beta chains. Identical CDR3 protein sequences are pooled into one entry, listed with their most common genes and DNA. TCRdb, not the original authors, processed these V and J calls. The sample yields more than 95,000 distinct CDR3 sequences; 9.5% to 13% were counted once. The ten largest clones capture roughly 1.3% of the sample.

This clonotype was counted only a few times. The specificity of this receptor is unknown. No base quality values were provided; no much bigger clone lies one nucleotide off. Inclusive of the bounding cysteine and phenylalanine, the CDR3 is 15 residues long. Only the CDR3 part of the read is kept: 45 bases, read in frame from the first base. The germline V gene gives CDR1 as SGHRS and CDR2 as YFSETQ. V is pruned by 1 base and J by 4 bases, leaving 4 bases of the junction without a gene match. The receptor was derived from a woman between 45 and 60 years old with alopecia areata. Some clones in this sample may be carry-over from other donors' samples. The sequencing here drew on whole blood, taken in connection with sensitization to the hapten diphenylcyclopropenone (DPC). Recombination joined TRBV5-1 with TRBJ1-4; 7 of the junction bases match TRBD1. The CDR3 region: CASSLWGQLNEKLFF. The DNA is TGCGCCAGCAGCTTGTGGGGACAGCTTAATGAAAAACTGTTTTTT.